These T cell receptor beta chains were read from a single sample in a study of human T cells and chemical hapten exposure. TCRdb reprocessed the RACE reads via MiXCR and lists one record per CDR3 protein. The sample lists 300,000 to 400,000 distinct CDR3 sequences, roughly 6.9% seen once, with about 8% in the top ten. This specimen was whole blood, taken in connection with sensitization to the hapten diphenylcyclopropenone (DPC). Every receptor here comes from a woman aged 18-29 years with alopecia areata. Some clones in this sample may be carry-over from other donors' samples. Both conserved end residues are part of each CDR3. Each record gives: D gene, V gene, clone size, J gene, CDR3 DNA, CDR3 protein. A D gene is named only where the DNA matches it firmly. Clone size appears in some rows only: once, few, many, or a class for an expanded clone.

>.|TRBV28|many|TRBJ1-1
TGTGCCAGCAGTTTGGCAGGGATGGGCACTGAAGCTTTCTTT
CASSLAGMGTEAFF
>.|TRBV2|.|TRBJ2-7
TGTGCCAGCAGTGACTCCTACACCTACGAGCAGTACTTC
CASSDSYTYEQYF
>.|TRBV10-3|many|TRBJ1-5
TGTGCCATCAGTGATGGCCCCGGGACGGGGGACAATCAGCCCCAGCATTTT
CAISDGPGTGDNQPQHF
>.|TRBV6-6|.|TRBJ2-7
TGTGCCAGCAGTTACCAGGGTCACCAGGGGCAGTACTTC
CASSYQGHQGQYF
>TRBD2|TRBV27|.|TRBJ2-3
TGTGCCAGTAAGGGACTAGCGGGGGGGTCAGGCACAGATACGCAGTATTTT
CASKGLAGGSGTDTQYF
>.|TRBV6-4|many|TRBJ1-1
TGTGCCAGCAGTGACCGGGGGATCACTGAAGCTTTCTTT
CASSDRGITEAFF
>TRBD1|TRBV10-3|many|TRBJ1-1
TGTGCCATCAGGCCGGGACAGGGGTATTTGGGTGAAGCTTTCTTT
CAIRPGQGYLGEAFF
>.|TRBV5-1|few|TRBJ1-1
TGCGCCAGCAGCTTGGCCGGGGGGCGCGTCACTGAAGCTTTCTTT
CASSLAGGRVTEAFF
>.|TRBV5-1|few|TRBJ1-1
TGCGCCAGCAGCCTGGACACGCTGAACACTGAAGCTTTCTTT
CASSLDTLNTEAFF
>TRBD1|TRBV7-2|.|TRBJ1-6
TGTGCCAGCAGCTTCACCCGACAGGGTACTAATTCACCCCTCCACTTT
CASSFTRQGTNSPLHF
>.|TRBV7-3|many|TRBJ2-2
TGTGCCAGCAGGCTGAGAATGAACACCGGGGAGCTGTTTTTT
CASRLRMNTGELFF
>.|TRBV4-1|.|TRBJ1-2
TGCGCCAGCAGCCTGACACTCACTAACTATGGCTACACCTTC
CASSLTLTNYGYTF
>TRBD1|TRBV7-8|.|TRBJ1-5
TGTGCCAGCAGCTGGACAGGGGGCGGCAATCAGCCCCAGCATTTT
CASSWTGGGNQPQHF
>.|TRBV20-1|.|TRBJ1-1
TGCAGTGCTAGGATACGGATGAACACTGAAGCTTTCTTT
CSARIRMNTEAFF
>TRBD1|TRBV29-1|few|TRBJ2-2
TGCAGCGTTGAAAGGACAGGGGACACCGGGGAGCTGTTTTTT
CSVERTGDTGELFF
>TRBD2|TRBV7-2|many|TRBJ2-7
TGTGCCAGCAGCTTAGTACTAGCGGGGGACCACGAGCAGTACTTC
CASSLVLAGDHEQYF
>.|TRBV7-9|few|TRBJ1-6
TGTGCCAGCAGCTTACATGACGGCAATTCACCCCTCCACTTT
CASSLHDGNSPLHF
>TRBD1|TRBV5-1|few|TRBJ2-1
TGCGCCAGCAGCTTAGGGACAGGCCGGAATGAGCAGTTCTTC
CASSLGTGRNEQFF
>.|TRBV4-3|medium-sized|TRBJ2-1
TGCGCCAGCAGCCAAGATATGGGAAGCTCCTACAATGAGCAGTTCTTC
CASSQDMGSSYNEQFF
>.|TRBV7-9|few|TRBJ1-2
TGTGCCATATTACCTGATGGCTACACCTTC
CAILPDGYTF
>.|TRBV7-2|many|TRBJ2-3
TGTGCCAGCAGCCCCACTCCTTACGGGGTCGGCGGGGGCACAGATACGCAGTATTTT
CASSPTPYGVGGGTDTQYF